This paragraph reports one TCR beta chain. Its antigen is still unknown. V lost 2 bases to trimming and J lost 0 bases, with 6 bases between them. Germline V gives CDR1 LGHNA, CDR2 YSLEER. CDR3 length: 14 amino acids. The sample originates from a study of blood T cells in healthy people across ages. Study-level information: For every two T cells, template switching captured about one barcoded beta molecule. Study-level points and caveats: Among T cells, TCR beta diversity per million cells dropped roughly linearly as age rose.

For the second PCR, which ran for about 7 to 11 cycles, a sample-barcoded 5' primer and a J-beta primer mix were used. The template-switch adaptor, which had 12 random nucleotides, put a tag on each cDNA molecule. TCRdb re-derived calls from the 5' RACE reads in MiXCR, one entry per CDR3 protein. The table shows approximately 830,000 distinct CDR3 sequences, with roughly 60% occurring only once. Sequencing was carried out using blood. The clonotype comes from a man aged 25-45 years in good health. V is TRBV4-3 and J is TRBJ2-3, with D unresolved. DNA for the CDR3: TGCGCCAGCAGCCAACTAGGGAGCACAGATACGCAGTATTTT. Its translation is CASSQLGSTDTQYF.